This TCR beta chain comes out of a study of blood T cells in healthy people across ages. Findings and caveats of the study: Age brought a roughly linear fall in TCR beta diversity measured per million T cells.

This clonotype was detected only a few times. Its antigen is as yet unknown. The length of the CDR3 is 15 residues. Per the germline V gene, CDR1 is SGHDT and CDR2 is YYEEEE. V shed 3 bases and J 7 bases; nucleotides not matched to a gene: 7. Then a second PCR, running roughly 6 to 12 cycles, was carried out with a sample-barcoded 5' primer and a J-beta primer mix. TCRdb ran MiXCR on the 5' RACE reads and lists one entry per CDR3 protein. The sample includes about 500,000 distinct CDR3 sequences, 24% of them seen just once. These data also formed part of another study, on T cells of mothers and their children. That paper adds: Each mother gave over 8.5 million TCR beta CDR3 reads; each child, around 3 million.

What was sequenced was blood. This clonotype was obtained from a boy between 10 and 17 years old in good health. The chain carries TRBV5-6 and TRBJ1-4, with 9 bases aligning to TRBD1. DNA for the CDR3: TGTGCCAGCAGCTGGGGGACAGGGACCGGTGAAAAACTGTTTTTT. This gives the protein CASSWGTGTGEKLFF.